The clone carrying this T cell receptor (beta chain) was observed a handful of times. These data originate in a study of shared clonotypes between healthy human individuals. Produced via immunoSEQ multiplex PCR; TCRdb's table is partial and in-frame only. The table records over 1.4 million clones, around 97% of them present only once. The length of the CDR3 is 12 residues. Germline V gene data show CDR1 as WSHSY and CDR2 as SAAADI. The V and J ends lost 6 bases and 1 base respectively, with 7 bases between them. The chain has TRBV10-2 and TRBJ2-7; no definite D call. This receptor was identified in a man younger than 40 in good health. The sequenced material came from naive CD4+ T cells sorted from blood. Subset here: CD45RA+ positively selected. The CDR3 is CASSHGSYEQYF. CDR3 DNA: TGCGCCAGCAGCCACGGTTCCTACGAGCAGTACTTC.